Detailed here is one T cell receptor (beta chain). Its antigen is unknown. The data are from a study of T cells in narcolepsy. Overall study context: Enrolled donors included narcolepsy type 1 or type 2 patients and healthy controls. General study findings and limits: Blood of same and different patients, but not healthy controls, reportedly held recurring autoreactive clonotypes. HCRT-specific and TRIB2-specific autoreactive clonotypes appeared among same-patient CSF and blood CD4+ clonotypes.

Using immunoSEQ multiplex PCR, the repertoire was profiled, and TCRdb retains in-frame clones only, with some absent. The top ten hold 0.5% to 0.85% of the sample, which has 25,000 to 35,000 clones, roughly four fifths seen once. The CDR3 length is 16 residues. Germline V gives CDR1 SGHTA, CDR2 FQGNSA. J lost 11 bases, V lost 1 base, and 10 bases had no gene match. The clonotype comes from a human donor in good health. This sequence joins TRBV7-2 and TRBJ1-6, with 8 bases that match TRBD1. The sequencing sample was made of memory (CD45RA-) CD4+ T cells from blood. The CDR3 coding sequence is TGTGCCAGCAGCTTAGTAGGGGCAGGGGGCGGGACACCCCTCCACTTT. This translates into CASSLVGAGGGTPLHF.